The TCR beta chain under discussion was sequenced for a study of blood T cells in healthy people across ages. Study in general: For every two T cells, template switching captured about one barcoded beta molecule.

Healthy Caucasian individuals from Russia aged about 6 to 95 were enrolled as donors. V was cut by 5 bases and J by 4 bases, with 14 bases left in between. Looked up from germline, CDR1 is SGHTA and CDR2 is FQGNSA. The CDR3 has 14 amino acids. Primed by a sample-barcoded 5' primer and a J-beta primer mix, a second PCR proceeded for 7 to 11 cycles. Each cDNA molecule was tagged by a template-switch adaptor that had 12 random nucleotides. Using its own MiXCR run on the 5' RACE reads, TCRdb lists one record per CDR3 protein. The sample contains 1.4 million or so distinct CDR3 sequences, roughly 43% of which appear only once. This clonotype has at least ten counts. Antigen unknown. Study-level points and caveats: The study could not conclusively compare naive and antigen-experienced cells, given its unsorted PBMCs.

V usage is TRBV7-2 and J usage is TRBJ2-5; D possibly matches TRBD1 or TRBD2 (5 bases each). Specimen: blood. The source of this sequence is a woman between 18 and 29 years old in good health. Here the CDR3 reads CASSKTGPRETQYF. The DNA for the CDR3 is TGTGCCAGCAGCAAGACGGGACCTAGAGAGACCCAGTACTTC.